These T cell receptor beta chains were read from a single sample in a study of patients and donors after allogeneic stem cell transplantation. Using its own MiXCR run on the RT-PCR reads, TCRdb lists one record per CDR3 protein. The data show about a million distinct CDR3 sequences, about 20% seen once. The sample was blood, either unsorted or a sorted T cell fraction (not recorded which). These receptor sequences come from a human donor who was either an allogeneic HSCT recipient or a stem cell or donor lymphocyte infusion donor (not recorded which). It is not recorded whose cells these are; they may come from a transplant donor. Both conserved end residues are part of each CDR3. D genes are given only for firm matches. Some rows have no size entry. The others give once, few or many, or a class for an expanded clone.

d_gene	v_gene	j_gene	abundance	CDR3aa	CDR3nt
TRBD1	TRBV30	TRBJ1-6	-	CAWSVPPGGMGISPLHF	TGTGCCTGGAGTGTACCCCCAGGGGGAATGGGAATTTCACCCCTCCACTTT
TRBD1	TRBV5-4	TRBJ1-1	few	CASSLDLRRQGNTEAFF	TGTGCCAGCAGCTTGGATCTTCGCCGACAGGGGAACACTGAAGCTTTCTTT
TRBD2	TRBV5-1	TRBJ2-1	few	CASSFLGLAESSYNEQFF	TGCGCCAGCAGCTTTTTGGGACTAGCGGAAAGCTCCTACAATGAGCAGTTCTTC
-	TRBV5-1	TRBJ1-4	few	CASSSYPAAATNEKLFF	TGCGCCAGCAGCTCGTACCCCGCGGCCGCAACTAATGAAAAACTGTTTTTT
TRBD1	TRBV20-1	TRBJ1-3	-	CSASRGQGNTIYF	TGCAGTGCTAGTCGGGGACAGGGAAACACCATATATTTT
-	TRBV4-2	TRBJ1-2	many	CASSPGGGGYTF	TGTGCCAGCAGCCCCGGTGGAGGGGGCTACACCTTC
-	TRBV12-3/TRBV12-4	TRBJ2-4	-	CASSLGARLAKNIQYF	TGTGCCAGCAGTCTGGGGGCAAGACTAGCCAAAAACATTCAGTACTTC
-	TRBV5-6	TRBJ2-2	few	CASTPLEGSTGELFF	TGTGCCAGCACCCCCCTGGAGGGGTCGACCGGGGAGCTGTTTTTT
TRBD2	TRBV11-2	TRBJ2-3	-	CASSLGPPGGGRTDTQYF	TGTGCCAGCAGCTTAGGCCCCCCGGGGGGAGGGCGCACAGATACGCAGTATTTT
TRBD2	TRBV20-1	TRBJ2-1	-	CSARDWVSGRMATSEQFF	TGCAGTGCTAGAGATTGGGTTAGCGGGAGGATGGCAACGAGTGAGCAGTTCTTC
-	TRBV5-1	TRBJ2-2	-	CASSSGGAGELFF	TGCGCCAGCAGCTCCGGAGGGGCCGGGGAGCTGTTTTTT
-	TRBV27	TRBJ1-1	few	CASSRTGDFEAFF	TGTGCCAGCAGTCGGACGGGGGATTTTGAAGCTTTCTTT
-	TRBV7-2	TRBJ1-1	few	CASSDRPNTEAFF	TGTGCCAGCAGCGATAGACCAAACACTGAAGCTTTCTTT
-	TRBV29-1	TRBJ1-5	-	CSVGEQGNQPQHF	TGCAGCGTTGGGGAACAGGGTAATCAGCCCCAGCATTTT
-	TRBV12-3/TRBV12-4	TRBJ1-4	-	CASSQQGRREKLFF	TGTGCCAGCAGCCAGCAGGGGAGGAGGGAAAAACTGTTTTTT
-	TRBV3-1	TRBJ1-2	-	CASSPRPGAGYGYTF	TGTGCCAGCAGCCCGCGCCCGGGGGCTGGATATGGCTACACCTTC
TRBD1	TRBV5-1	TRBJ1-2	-	CASSWTGLEGYTF	TGCGCCAGCAGCTGGACAGGGTTGGAGGGCTACACCTTC
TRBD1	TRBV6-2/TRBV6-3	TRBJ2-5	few	CASSDRVYQETQYF	TGTGCCAGCAGTGACAGGGTGTACCAAGAGACCCAGTACTTC
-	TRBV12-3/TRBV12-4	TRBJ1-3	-	CASSCVGDNSGNTIYF	TGTGCCAGCAGTTGCGTGGGGGACAACTCTGGAAACACCATATATTTT